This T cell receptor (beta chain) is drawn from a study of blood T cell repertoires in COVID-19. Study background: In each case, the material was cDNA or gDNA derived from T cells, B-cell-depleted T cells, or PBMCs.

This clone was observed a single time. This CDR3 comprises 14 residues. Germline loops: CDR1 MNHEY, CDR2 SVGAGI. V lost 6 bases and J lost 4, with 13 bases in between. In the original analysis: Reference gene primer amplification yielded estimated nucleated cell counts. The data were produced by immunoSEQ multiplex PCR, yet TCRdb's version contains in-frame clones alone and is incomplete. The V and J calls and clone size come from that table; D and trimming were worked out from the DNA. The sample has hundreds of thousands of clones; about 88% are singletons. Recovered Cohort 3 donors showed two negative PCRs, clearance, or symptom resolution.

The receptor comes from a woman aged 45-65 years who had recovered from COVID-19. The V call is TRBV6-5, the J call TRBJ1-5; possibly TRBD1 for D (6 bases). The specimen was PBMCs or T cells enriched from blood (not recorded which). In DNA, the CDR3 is TGTGCCAGCAGCCGCGACAGGCTTAATCAGCCCCAGCATTTT. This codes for CASSRDRLNQPQHF.